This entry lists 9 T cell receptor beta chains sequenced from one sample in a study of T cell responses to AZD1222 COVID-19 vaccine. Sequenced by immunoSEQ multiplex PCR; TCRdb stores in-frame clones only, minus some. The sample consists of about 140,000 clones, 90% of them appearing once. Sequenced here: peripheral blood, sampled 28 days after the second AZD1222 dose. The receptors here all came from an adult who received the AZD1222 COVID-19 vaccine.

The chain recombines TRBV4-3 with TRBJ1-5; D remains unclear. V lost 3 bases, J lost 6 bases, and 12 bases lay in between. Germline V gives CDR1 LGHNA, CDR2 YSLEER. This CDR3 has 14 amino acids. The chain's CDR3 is CASSQVLGSQPQHF. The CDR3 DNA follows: TGCGCCAGCAGCCAGGTCCTGGGGAGTCAGCCCCAGCATTTT.

CDR3 amino acids: CASGDVARQPQHF. In DNA form, the CDR3 reads TGTGCCAGCGGAGACGTGGCTAGACAGCCCCAGCATTTT. This chain links TRBV27 with TRBJ1-5, with D uncertain. Germline V lookup: CDR1 MNHEY, CDR2 SMNVEV (reference sequence). Deletions cut 8 bases from V and 7 bases from J, with 15 bases between. This CDR3 is built from 13 residues.

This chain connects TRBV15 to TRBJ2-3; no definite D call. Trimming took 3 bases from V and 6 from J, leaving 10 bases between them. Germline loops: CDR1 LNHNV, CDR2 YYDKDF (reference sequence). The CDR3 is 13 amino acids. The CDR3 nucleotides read TGTGCCACCAGCAGCAATAAGTTTGATACGCAGTATTTT. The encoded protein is CATSSNKFDTQYF.

The CDR3 coding sequence is TGTGCCAGCAGCGTAGATTCGGGGGGGAAGGAGGATGGCTACACCTTC. Its translation is CASSVDSGGKEDGYTF. The chain recombines TRBV9 with TRBJ1-2; D perhaps matches TRBD1 (5 bases). The length of the CDR3 is 16 residues. The ends were cut back, 0 bases at V and 6 bases at J, with 18 bases in the middle. Germline assignment: CDR1 SGDLS and CDR2 YYNGEE.

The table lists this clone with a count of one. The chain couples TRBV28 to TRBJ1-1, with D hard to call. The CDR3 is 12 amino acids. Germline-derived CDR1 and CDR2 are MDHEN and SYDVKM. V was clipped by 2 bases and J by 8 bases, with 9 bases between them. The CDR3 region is CASSLAGREAFF. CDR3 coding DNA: TGTGCCAGCAGTTTAGCGGGGAGGGAAGCTTTCTTT.

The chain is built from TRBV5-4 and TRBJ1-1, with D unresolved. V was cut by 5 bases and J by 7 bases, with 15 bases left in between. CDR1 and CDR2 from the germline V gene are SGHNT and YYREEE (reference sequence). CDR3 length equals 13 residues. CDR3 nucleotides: TGTGCCAGCAGGGCGAATCGAGAGGGTGAAGCTTTCTTT. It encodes CASRANREGEAFF.

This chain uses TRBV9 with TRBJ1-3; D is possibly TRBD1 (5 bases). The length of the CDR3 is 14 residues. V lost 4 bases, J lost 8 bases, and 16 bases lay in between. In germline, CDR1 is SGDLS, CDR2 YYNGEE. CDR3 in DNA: TGTGCCAGCAGCCCCGCCGGGGCCGGAGACACCATATATTTT. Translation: CASSPAGAGDTIYF.

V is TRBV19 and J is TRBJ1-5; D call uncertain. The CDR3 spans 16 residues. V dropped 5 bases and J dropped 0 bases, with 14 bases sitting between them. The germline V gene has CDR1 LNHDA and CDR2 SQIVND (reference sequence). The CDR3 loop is CASSYFGLDSNQPQHF. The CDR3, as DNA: TGTGCCAGTAGTTACTTCGGGTTAGATAGCAATCAGCCCCAGCATTTT.

This CDR3 reads CASSLIKVGANYGYTF. Written as DNA, the CDR3 is TGTGCCAGCAGCTTAATCAAGGTCGGGGCTAACTATGGCTACACCTTC. The chain links TRBV11-2 to TRBJ1-2, with D hard to call. CDR1 SGHAT and CDR2 FQNNGV come from the germline V gene. V lost 2 bases and J 0 bases, leaving 13 bases between the germline ends. This CDR3 region has 16 residues. Full variable domain (missing parts from reference TRBV11-2 and TRBJ1-2): EAGVAQSPRYKIIEKRQSVAFWCNPISGHATLYWYQQILGQGPKLLIQFQNNGVVDDSQLPKDRFSAERLKGVDSTLKIQPAKLEDSAVYLCASSLIKVGANYGYTFGSGTRLTVV.